The rows below give T cell receptor beta chains drawn from one sample of a study of cytomegalovirus exposure and HLA in healthy donors. TCRdb's table, derived via immunoSEQ multiplex PCR, lists solely in-frame clones and lacks some. The sample includes 100,000 to 150,000 clones, over 60% of them seen just once. The specimen sequenced was PBMCs. The receptors originated from a man aged 50 to 60 in good health and CMV-seronegative. CDR3s include the opening cysteine and the closing phenylalanine or tryptophan. The D gene is left open where the match is weak. Size is stated for part of the rows, as once, few or many counts, or as a class when the clone is expanded.

V gene	J gene	clone size	D gene	CDR3 DNA	CDR3 protein
TRBV5-1	TRBJ1-1	-	-	TGCGCCAGCAGCCAACAGGGGAACACTGAAGCTTTCTTT	CASSQQGNTEAFF
TRBV15	TRBJ1-3	-	-	TGTGCCACCAGCAGAGGGTACAGTAAACCCTCTGGAAACACCATATATTTT	CATSRGYSKPSGNTIYF
TRBV5-4	TRBJ1-5	-	-	TGTGCCAGCAGCTTGTTTGGGTCGGGACAGCCCCAGCATTTT	CASSLFGSGQPQHF
TRBV4-2	TRBJ2-3	-	TRBD2	TGTGCCAGCAGCCAAGAGCCAGCGGGGGGGACAGATACGCAGTATTTT	CASSQEPAGGTDTQYF
TRBV5-1	TRBJ2-5	-	TRBD2	TGCGCCAGCAGCTTGGGGAGCGGGGGTAAACAAGAGACCCAGTACTTC	CASSLGSGGKQETQYF
TRBV7-8	TRBJ1-5	-	TRBD1	TGTGCCAGCAGCCCCCGGACAGGAGGATGGGGCGGGGGCAATCAGCCCCAGCATTTT	CASSPRTGGWGGGNQPQHF
TRBV2	TRBJ1-1	-	-	TGTGCCAGCAGTGAGCTTGGGGGCAGGAACACTGAAGCTTTCTTT	CASSELGGRNTEAFF
TRBV4-1	TRBJ2-1	few	-	TGCGCCAGCAGCCAAGGACCACAGCAGTCCTACAATGAGCAGTTCTTC	CASSQGPQQSYNEQFF
TRBV19	TRBJ1-5	-	-	TGTGCCAGTAGTGTTGGGCCCGCCAGGCAAACTAGCAATCAGCCCCAGCATTTT	CASSVGPARQTSNQPQHF
TRBV4-3	TRBJ1-2	-	TRBD1	TGCGCCAGCAGCCAAACCCCGGGACAGTATAGCTACACCTTC	CASSQTPGQYSYTF
TRBV4-1	TRBJ1-1	-	TRBD1	TGCGCCAGCAGCCAAGGGGAACAGGGGTCCACTGAAGCTTTCTTT	CASSQGEQGSTEAFF
TRBV5-1	TRBJ1-4	-	-	TGCGCCAGCAGCTCGGGTGTGCCGGTTAATGAAAAACTGTTTTTT	CASSSGVPVNEKLFF
TRBV18	TRBJ1-6	once	-	TGTGCCAGCTCACCAAAAACAGGGATTAATTCACCCCTCCACTTT	CASSPKTGINSPLHF
TRBV4-1	TRBJ2-5	once	-	TGCGCCAGCAGCAGAGGTGCGGCAGGGGGGCAAGAGACCCAGTACTTC	CASSRGAAGGQETQYF
TRBV9	TRBJ1-3	-	-	TGTGCCAGCAGCGCGCTACAGGGATCTGGAAACACCATATATTTT	CASSALQGSGNTIYF
TRBV4-1	TRBJ1-5	-	TRBD1	TGCGCCAGCAGCCAACACGACAGGGTAAATCAGCCCCAGCATTTT	CASSQHDRVNQPQHF
TRBV29-1	TRBJ2-7	few	TRBD1	TGCAGCGCGGGACAGGGCTACGAGCAGTACTTC	CSAGQGYEQYF
TRBV6-6	TRBJ1-2	few	-	TGTGCCAGCAGTGCATCAGGTCCTGGCTACACCTTC	CASSASGPGYTF
TRBV2	TRBJ2-2	-	TRBD1	TGTGCCAGCAGGGACAGGGAGAGCACCGGGGAGCTGTTTTTT	CASRDRESTGELFF
TRBV6-5	TRBJ1-2	-	-	TGTGCCAGCAGTTACCGGGAGGATGGCTACACCTTC	CASSYREDGYTF
TRBV7-9	TRBJ1-1	-	-	TGTGCCAGCAGCTTGGCGGGGGACACTGAAGCTTTCTTT	CASSLAGDTEAFF
TRBV5-1	TRBJ2-2	-	-	TGCGCCAGCAGCTTAAGTCCGGACAGACACAACACCGGGGAGCTGTTTTTT	CASSLSPDRHNTGELFF
TRBV7-9	TRBJ2-2	-	-	TGTGCCAGCAGCTCCCCCAGTAGGGGACAGAACACCGGGGAGCTGTTTTTT	CASSSPSRGQNTGELFF
TRBV5-1	TRBJ2-1	-	TRBD1	TGCGCCAGCAGCTTCTCCGGGACAGGGTCCTACAATGAGCAGTTCTTC	CASSFSGTGSYNEQFF
TRBV5-1	TRBJ1-1	-	TRBD1	TGCGCCAGCAGCTTGGGACAGGGGATTGAAGCTTTCTTT	CASSLGQGIEAFF
TRBV5-1	TRBJ2-7	-	-	TGCGCCAGCAGCTTACCACAGGGAGAGTCCTACGAGCAGTACTTC	CASSLPQGESYEQYF
TRBV7-2	TRBJ1-2	-	-	TGTGCCAGCAGTTCCAGGACAGCCTATGGCTACACCTTC	CASSSRTAYGYTF